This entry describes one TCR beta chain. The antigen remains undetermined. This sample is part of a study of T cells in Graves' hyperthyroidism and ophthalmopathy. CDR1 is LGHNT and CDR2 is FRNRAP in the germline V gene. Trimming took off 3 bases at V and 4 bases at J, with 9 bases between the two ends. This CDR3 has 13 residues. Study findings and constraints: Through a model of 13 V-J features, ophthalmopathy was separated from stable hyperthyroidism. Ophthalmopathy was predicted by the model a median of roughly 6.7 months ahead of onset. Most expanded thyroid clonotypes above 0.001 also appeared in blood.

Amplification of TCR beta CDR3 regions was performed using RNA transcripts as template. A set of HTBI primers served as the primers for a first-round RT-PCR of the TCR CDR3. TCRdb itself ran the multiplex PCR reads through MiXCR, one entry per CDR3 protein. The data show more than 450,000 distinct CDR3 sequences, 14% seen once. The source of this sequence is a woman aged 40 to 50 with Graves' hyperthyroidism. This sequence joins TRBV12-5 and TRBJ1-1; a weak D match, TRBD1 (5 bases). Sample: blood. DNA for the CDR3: TGTGCTAGTGGTTTCGGGGCTAGCACTGAAGCTTTCTTT. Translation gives CASGFGASTEAFF. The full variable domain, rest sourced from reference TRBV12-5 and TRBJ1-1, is DARVTQTPRHKVTEMGQEVTMRCQPILGHNTVFWYRQTMMQGLELLAYFRNRAPLDDSGMPKDRFSAEMPDATLATLKIQPSEPRDSAVYFCASGFGASTEAFFGQGTRLTVV.